Only a few counts were recorded for the clone carrying this T cell receptor beta chain. Antigen unknown. CD45RO/CCR7/CD25/CD127/CD95/CD27 separated CD4+ naive, central memory, regulatory and stem cell-like memory cells by sorting. CDR1 is LGHNA, CDR2 YNFKEQ, per germline. The CDR3 extends over 16 amino acids. V was pared by 3 bases and J by 4 bases, with 18 bases between. This sample was taken from a study of beta chain features in type 1 diabetes. Study outcomes and limitations: There was a moderate but significant shortening of TCRB CDR3s in all four CD4+ subsets of Type 1 diabetes patients.

Sequencing targeted expressed TCRB transcripts, as all isolated RNA had been reverse transcribed. Measured with immunoSEQ multiplex PCR; TCRdb has only the in-frame clones, and not every one. Here the sample spans some 700,000 clones, around an eighth being singletons. The sequenced sample consisted of naive CD4+ T cells from blood. The clonotype was recovered from a man aged 18 to 30 with type 1 diabetes. This chain connects TRBV4-2 to TRBJ1-1, with D unresolved. This chain's CDR3 is CASSQELRWAGTEAFF. The CDR3 DNA is TGTGCCAGCAGCCAGGAGCTTAGGTGGGCTGGCACTGAAGCTTTCTTT.